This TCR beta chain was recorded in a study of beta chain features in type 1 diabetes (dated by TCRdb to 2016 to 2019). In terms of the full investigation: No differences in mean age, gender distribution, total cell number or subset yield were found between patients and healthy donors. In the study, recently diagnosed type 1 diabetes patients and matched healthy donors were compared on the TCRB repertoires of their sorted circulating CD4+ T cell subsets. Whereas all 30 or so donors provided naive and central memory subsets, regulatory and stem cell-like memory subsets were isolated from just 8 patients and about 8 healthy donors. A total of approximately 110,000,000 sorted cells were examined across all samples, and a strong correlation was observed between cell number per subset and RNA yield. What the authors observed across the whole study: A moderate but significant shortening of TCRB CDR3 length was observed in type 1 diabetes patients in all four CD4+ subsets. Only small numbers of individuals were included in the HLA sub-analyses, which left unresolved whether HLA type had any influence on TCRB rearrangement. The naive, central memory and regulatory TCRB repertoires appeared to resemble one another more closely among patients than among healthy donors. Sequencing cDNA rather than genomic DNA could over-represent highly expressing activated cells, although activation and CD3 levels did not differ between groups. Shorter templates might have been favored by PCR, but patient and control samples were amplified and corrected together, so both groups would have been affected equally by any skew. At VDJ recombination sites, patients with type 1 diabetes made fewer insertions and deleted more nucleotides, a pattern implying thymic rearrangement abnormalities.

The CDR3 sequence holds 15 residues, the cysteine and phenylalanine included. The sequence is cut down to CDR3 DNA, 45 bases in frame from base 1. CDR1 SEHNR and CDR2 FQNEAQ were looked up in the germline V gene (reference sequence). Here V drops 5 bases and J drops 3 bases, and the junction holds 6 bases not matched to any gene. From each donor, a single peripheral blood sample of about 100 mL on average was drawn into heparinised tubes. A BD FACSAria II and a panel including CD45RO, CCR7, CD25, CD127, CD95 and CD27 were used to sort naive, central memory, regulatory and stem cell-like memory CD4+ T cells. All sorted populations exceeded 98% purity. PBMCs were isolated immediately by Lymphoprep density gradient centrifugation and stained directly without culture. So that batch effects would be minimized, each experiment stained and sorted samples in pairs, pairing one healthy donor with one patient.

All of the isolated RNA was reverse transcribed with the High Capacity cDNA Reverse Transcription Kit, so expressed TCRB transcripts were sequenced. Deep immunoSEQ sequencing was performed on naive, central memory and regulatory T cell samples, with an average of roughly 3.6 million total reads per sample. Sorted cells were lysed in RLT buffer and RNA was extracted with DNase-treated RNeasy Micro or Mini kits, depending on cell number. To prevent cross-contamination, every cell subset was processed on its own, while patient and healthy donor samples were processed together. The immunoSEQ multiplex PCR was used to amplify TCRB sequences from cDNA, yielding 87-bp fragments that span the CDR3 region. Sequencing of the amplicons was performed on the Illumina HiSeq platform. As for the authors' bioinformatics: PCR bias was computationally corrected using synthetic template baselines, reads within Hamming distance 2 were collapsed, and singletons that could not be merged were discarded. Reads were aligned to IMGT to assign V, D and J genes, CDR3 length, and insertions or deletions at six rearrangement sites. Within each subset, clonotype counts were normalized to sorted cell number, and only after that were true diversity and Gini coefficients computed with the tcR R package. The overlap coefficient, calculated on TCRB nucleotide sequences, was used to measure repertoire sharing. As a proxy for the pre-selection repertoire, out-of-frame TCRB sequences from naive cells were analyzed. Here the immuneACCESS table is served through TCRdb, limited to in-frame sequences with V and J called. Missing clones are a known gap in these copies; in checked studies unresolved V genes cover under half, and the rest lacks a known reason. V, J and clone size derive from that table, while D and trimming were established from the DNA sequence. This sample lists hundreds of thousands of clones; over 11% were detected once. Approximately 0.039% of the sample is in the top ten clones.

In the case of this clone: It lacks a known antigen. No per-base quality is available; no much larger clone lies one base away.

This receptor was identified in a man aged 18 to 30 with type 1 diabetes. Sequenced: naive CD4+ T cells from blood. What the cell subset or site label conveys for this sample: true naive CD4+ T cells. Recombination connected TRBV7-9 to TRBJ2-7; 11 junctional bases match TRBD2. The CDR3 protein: CASSTGLADVYEQYF. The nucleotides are TGTGCCAGCAGCACGGGACTAGCGGATGTCTACGAGCAGTACTTC. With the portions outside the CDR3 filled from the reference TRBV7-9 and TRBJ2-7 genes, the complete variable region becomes DTGVSQNPRHKITKRGQNVTFRCDPISEHNRLYWYRQTLGQGPEFLTYFQNEAQLEKSRLLSDRFSAERPKGSFSTLEIQRTEQGDSAMYLCASSTGLADVYEQYFGPGTRLTVT.